Each of the 9 T cell receptor beta chains below was sequenced from the same sample in a study of blood T cell repertoires in COVID-19 (dated by TCRdb to between 2020 and 2021). The method was the immunoSEQ multiplex PCR assay. Not all clones reach the TCRdb copy of this immuneACCESS table, which keeps in-frame sequences only. Checked studies attribute under half of the gap to unresolved V genes and leave the rest unexplained. In this sample the table shows a few hundred thousand clones, approximately 90% of which occur a single time. Roughly 1.4% of the sample goes to the ten largest clones. The sequenced sample consisted of PBMCs or T cells enriched from blood (not recorded which). The receptors were sampled from a woman aged 18-29 years who had been exposed to COVID-19.

V gene TRBV28 combines with J gene TRBJ2-7; TRBD2 aligns across 12 bases. V trimming: 4 bases; J trimming: 7 bases; junction bases outside the gene matches: 8. The germline CDR1 and CDR2 sequences are MDHEN and SYDVKM. This CDR3 comprises 15 residues. The CDR3 loop is CASSSPSGRVWEQYF. The CDR3 DNA reads as TGTGCCAGCAGTTCACCTAGCGGGAGGGTATGGGAGCAGTACTTC.

This rearrangement joins TRBV5-1 to TRBJ2-1, with 10 bases aligning to TRBD2. J lost 4 bases, V lost 1 base, and 5 bases had no gene match. Per the germline V gene, CDR1 is SGHRS and CDR2 is YFSETQ. The CDR3 sequence is 16 residues long. CDR3 DNA: TGCGCCAGCAGCTTGAGGGAACTAGCGGGGTACAATGAGCAGTTCTTC. Amino acids: CASSLRELAGYNEQFF.

The chain combines TRBV4-2 with TRBJ1-4; tentatively, D is TRBD1 (5 bases). Trimming left V 1 base short and J 7 bases short, with 16 bases between. Germline CDR1 is LGHNA and CDR2 is YNFKEQ. This CDR3 spans 16 amino acids. CDR3 nucleotide sequence: TGTGCCAGCAGCCAAGGAGAGATTGGGGCTGGTGAAAAACTGTTTTTT. Translation: CASSQGEIGAGEKLFF.

This CDR3 reads CASKGGGPSYEQYF. Here the CDR3 DNA reads TGTGCCAGCAAGGGGGGGGGCCCCTCCTACGAGCAGTACTTC. The chain combines TRBV28 with TRBJ2-7, with D possibly matching TRBD2 (7 bases). This CDR3 comprises 14 residues. The germline V gene has CDR1 MDHEN and CDR2 SYDVKM. Between the trimmed V and J ends, which lost 7 bases and 0 bases, there was a span of 13 bases.

The gene calls are TRBV28 and TRBJ2-7, with TRBD1 matching 7 bases. CDR3 length equals 14 residues. The V segment lost 6 bases and the J segment 2 bases; nucleotides outside the gene matches: 7. In germline, CDR1 is MDHEN, CDR2 SYDVKM. The CDR3 region has the DNA TGTGCCAGCAGAAGGGACAGCCCCCCCTACGAGCAGTACTTC. Residues: CASRRDSPPYEQYF. The full variable domain, completed using reference TRBV28 and TRBJ2-7, is DVKVTQSSRYLVKRTGEKVFLECVQDMDHENMFWYRQDPGLGLRLIYFSYDVKMKEKGDIPEGYSVSREKKERFSLILESASTNQTSMYLCASRRDSPPYEQYFGPGTRLTVT.

The chain recombines TRBV27 with TRBJ2-2; D is uncertain. CDR1 MNHEY and CDR2 SMNVEV come from the germline V gene (reference sequence). This CDR3 is 14 amino acids long. The V end was cut by 6 bases, the J end by 6 bases, with 14 bases between. CDR3 region: CASSFVLGAGELFF. The CDR3 region has the DNA TGTGCCAGCAGCTTCGTCCTGGGCGCCGGGGAGCTGTTTTTT.

The V gene is TRBV6-5, the J gene TRBJ1-1, with 7 nucleotides matching TRBD1. This CDR3 contains 14 residues. J lost 5 bases, V lost 5 bases, and 8 bases had no gene match. CDR1 is MNHEY, CDR2 SVGAGI, per germline. CDR3 residues: CASSSTGVRTEAFF. In nucleotides, the CDR3 is TGTGCCAGCAGTAGTACAGGGGTTAGGACTGAAGCTTTCTTT.

The chain carries TRBV4-1 and TRBJ1-1; the match to TRBD1 covers 9 bases. J gave up 2 bases and V 6 bases, and 4 bases lay outside the gene matches. The germline CDR1 and CDR2 sequences are MGHRA and YSYEKL. This CDR3 is 14 amino acids long. The CDR3 DNA follows: TGCGCCAGCAGAGCGGGACAGGGAAACACTGAAGCTTTCTTT. Its protein product is CASRAGQGNTEAFF.

This chain connects TRBV5-1 to TRBJ1-4; maybe TRBD1 (5 bases). The germline CDR1 and CDR2 sequences are SGHRS and YFSETQ. V lost 4 bases, J lost 13 bases, and 14 bases lay in between. The CDR3 runs 12 residues. CDR3 sequence: CASSPDSRRLFF. In DNA form, the CDR3 reads TGCGCCAGCAGCCCTGACAGTAGGCGACTGTTTTTT.